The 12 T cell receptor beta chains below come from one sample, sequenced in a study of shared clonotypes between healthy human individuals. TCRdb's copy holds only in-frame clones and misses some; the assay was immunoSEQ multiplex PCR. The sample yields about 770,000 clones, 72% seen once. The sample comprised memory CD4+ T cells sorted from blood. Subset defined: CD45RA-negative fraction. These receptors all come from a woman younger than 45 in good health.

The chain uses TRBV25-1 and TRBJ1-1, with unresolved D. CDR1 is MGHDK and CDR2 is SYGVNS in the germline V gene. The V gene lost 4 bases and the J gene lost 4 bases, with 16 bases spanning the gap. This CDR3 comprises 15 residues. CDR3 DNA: TGTGCCAGCAGTGGTACGTGGCGGTCTGCCACTGAAGCTTTCTTT. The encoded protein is CASSGTWRSATEAFF.

CDR3: CAWSSQTYTQYF. In DNA, the CDR3 is TGTGCCTGGAGTAGCCAGACTTATACGCAGTATTTT. V is TRBV30 and J is TRBJ2-3, with D unresolved. Looked up from germline, CDR1 is GTSNPN and CDR2 is SVGIG (reference sequence). Trimming removed 2 bases at V and 7 bases at J, with 10 bases between. There are 12 residues in the CDR3.

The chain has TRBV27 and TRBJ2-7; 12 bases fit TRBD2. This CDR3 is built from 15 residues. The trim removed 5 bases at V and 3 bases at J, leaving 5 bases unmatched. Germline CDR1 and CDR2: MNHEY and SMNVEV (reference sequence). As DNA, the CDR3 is TGTGCCAGCAGTCCGAAGACTAGCGGGAGCTACGAGCAGTACTTC. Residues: CASSPKTSGSYEQYF.

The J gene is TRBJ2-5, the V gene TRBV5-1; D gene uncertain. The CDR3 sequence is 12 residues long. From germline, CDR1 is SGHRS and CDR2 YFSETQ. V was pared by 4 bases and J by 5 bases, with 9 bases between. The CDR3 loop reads CASSQTQETQYF. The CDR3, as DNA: TGCGCCAGCAGCCAGACGCAGGAGACCCAGTACTTC.

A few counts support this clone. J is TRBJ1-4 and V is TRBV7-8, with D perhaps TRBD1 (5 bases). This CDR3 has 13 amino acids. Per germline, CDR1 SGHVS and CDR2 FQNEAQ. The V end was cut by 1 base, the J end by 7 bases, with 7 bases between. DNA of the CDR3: TGTGCCAGCAGCTTAGGGACAAGTGAAAAACTGTTTTTT. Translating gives CASSLGTSEKLFF.

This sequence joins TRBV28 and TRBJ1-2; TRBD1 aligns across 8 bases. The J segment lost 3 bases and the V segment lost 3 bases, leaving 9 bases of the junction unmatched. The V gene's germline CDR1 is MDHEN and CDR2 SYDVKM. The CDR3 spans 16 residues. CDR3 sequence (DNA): TGTGCCAGCAGTTTGGGGACAGGTGTTTCTTACTATGGCTACACCTTC. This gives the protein CASSLGTGVSYYGYTF.

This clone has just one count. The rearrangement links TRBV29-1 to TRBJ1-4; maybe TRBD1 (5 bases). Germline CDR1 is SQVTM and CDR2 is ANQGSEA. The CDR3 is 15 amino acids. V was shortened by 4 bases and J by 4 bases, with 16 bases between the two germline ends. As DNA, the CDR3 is TGCAGCGTTGTTTCGGGGGTTGGGTATAATGAAAAACTGTTTTTT. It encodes CSVVSGVGYNEKLFF.

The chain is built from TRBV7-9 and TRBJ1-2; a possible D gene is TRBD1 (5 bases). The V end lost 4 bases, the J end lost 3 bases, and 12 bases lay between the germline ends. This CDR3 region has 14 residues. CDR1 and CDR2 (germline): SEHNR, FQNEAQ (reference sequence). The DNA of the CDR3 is TGTGCCAGCAGCTCAGGGACGGGGGACTATGGCTACACCTTC. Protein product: CASSSGTGDYGYTF.

CDR3 region: CASSLLGLADTGELFF. The CDR3 nucleotides are TGTGCCAGCAGCTTGTTAGGACTAGCGGACACCGGGGAGCTGTTTTTT. This rearrangement joins TRBV5-6 to TRBJ2-2; TRBD2 matches at 10 bases. Germline CDR1 reads SGHDT; CDR2 reads YYEEEE. Losses at the gene ends were 1 base for V and 3 bases for J; bases not matched to a gene: 3. CDR3 length: 16 residues. Variable domain in full (rest from reference TRBV5-6 and TRBJ2-2): DAGVTQSPTHLIKTRGQQVTLRCSPKSGHDTVSWYQQALGQGPQFIFQYYEEEERQRGNFPDRFSGHQFPNYSSELNVNALLLGDSALYLCASSLLGLADTGELFFGEGSRLTVL.

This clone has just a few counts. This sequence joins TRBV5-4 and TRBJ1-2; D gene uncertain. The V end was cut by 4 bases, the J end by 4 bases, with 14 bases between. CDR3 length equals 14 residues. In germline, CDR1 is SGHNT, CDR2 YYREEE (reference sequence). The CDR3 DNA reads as TGTGCCAGCAGCCTTCCGGGAAGTGGCTATGGCTACACCTTC. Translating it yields CASSLPGSGYGYTF.

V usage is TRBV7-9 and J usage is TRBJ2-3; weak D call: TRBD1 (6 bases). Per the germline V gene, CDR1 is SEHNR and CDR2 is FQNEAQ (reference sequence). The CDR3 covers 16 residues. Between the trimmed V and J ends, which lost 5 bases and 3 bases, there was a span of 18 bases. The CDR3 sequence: CASSQGMQYDTDTQYF. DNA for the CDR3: TGTGCCAGCAGCCAGGGGATGCAGTATGATACAGATACGCAGTATTTT. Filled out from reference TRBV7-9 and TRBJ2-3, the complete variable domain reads DTGVSQNPRHKITKRGQNVTFRCDPISEHNRLYWYRQTLGQGPEFLTYFQNEAQLEKSRLLSDRFSAERPKGSFSTLEIQRTEQGDSAMYLCASSQGMQYDTDTQYFGPGTRLTVL.

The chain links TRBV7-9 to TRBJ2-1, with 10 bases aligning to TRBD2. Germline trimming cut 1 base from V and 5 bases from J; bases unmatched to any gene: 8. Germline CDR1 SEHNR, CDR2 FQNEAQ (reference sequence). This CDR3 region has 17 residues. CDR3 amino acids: CASSLGSSSGSDNEQFF. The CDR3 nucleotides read TGTGCCAGCAGCTTAGGCAGTTCTAGCGGGAGCGACAATGAGCAGTTCTTC.